This T cell receptor beta chain was obtained from a study of cytomegalovirus exposure and HLA in healthy donors. Researchers ran the PCR with 60 Vbeta and 13 Jbeta primers. This table comes from immunoSEQ multiplex PCR, and its TCRdb copy is limited to in-frame clones, with some not included. The table records about 210,000 clones, roughly 82% of them present only once. Trimming stripped 4 bases from V and 4 bases from J, with 17 bases between. Germline V gives CDR1 SGDLS, CDR2 YYNGEE. This CDR3 is built from 15 residues. This clonotype was sampled from a man in his forties in good health and CMV-seropositive. The gene calls are TRBV9 and TRBJ1-2; D not certain. The sequenced material came from PBMCs. CDR3 protein: CASSRETNAPYGYTF. The CDR3, as DNA: TGTGCCAGCAGCCGAGAGACAAACGCTCCCTATGGCTACACCTTC.